Each of the 17 T cell receptor beta chains below was sequenced from the same sample in a study of blood T cell repertoires in COVID-19. Some clones are missing from TCRdb's copy, which holds only in-frame ones; the method was immunoSEQ multiplex PCR. The profile covers roughly 250,000 clones, with 70% to 90% appearing a single time and 0.87% taken by the ten largest. Specimen: PBMCs or T cells enriched from blood (not recorded which). These receptor sequences come from a man aged 50-60 years who had been exposed to COVID-19.

The V and J genes are TRBV27 and TRBJ2-1, with D maybe TRBD2 (5 bases). This CDR3 is 13 amino acids long. Trimming took off 5 bases at V and 15 bases at J, with 20 bases between the two ends. Germline CDR1 reads MNHEY; CDR2 reads SMNVEV (reference sequence). The CDR3 nucleotides read TGTGCCAGCAGTCGCCCCCCGTGGGGAGCAGCGTTCTTC. Protein: CASSRPPWGAAFF.

The chain has TRBV7-8 and TRBJ1-3; no clear D gene. Trimming took off 3 bases at V and 4 bases at J, with 13 bases between the two ends. Per the germline V gene, CDR1 is SGHVS and CDR2 is FQNEAQ. The CDR3 contains 15 residues. CDR3 sequence: CASSFTSLSGNTIYF. The CDR3 coding sequence is TGTGCCAGCAGCTTCACATCCCTTTCAGGAAACACCATATATTTT.

The V gene is TRBV12-5, the J gene TRBJ2-1, with D possibly matching TRBD1 (6 bases). CDR1 LGHNT and CDR2 FRNRAP come from the germline V gene. Trimming left V 6 bases short and J 5 bases short, with 17 bases between. The CDR3 contains 15 residues. Here the CDR3 DNA reads TGTGCTAGTGGGTCTCCCCGGGACACCCACAATGAGCAGTTCTTC. Its translation is CASGSPRDTHNEQFF.

V gene TRBV5-1 combines with J gene TRBJ1-2; D remains unclear. The V end was cut by 0 bases, the J end by 2 bases, with 8 bases between. This CDR3 is 14 amino acids long. The V gene's germline CDR1 is SGHRS and CDR2 YFSETQ. CDR3 sequence (DNA): TGCGCCAGCAGCTTGGGCACCGGGAACTATGGCTACACCTTC. It codes for CASSLGTGNYGYTF. The whole variable domain, filled in from reference TRBV5-1 and TRBJ1-2, reads KAGVTQTPRYLIKTRGQQVTLSCSPISGHRSVSWYQQTPGQGLQFLFEYFSETQRNKGNFPGRFSGRQFSNSRSEMNVSTLELGDSALYLCASSLGTGNYGYTFGSGTRLTVV.

The chain links TRBV27 to TRBJ2-2; a possible D gene is TRBD2 (5 bases). Trimming stripped 6 bases from V and 4 bases from J, with 18 bases between. The germline V gene has CDR1 MNHEY and CDR2 SMNVEV (reference sequence). The length of the CDR3 is 16 residues. The CDR3 coding sequence is TGTGCCAGCAGCTTCGGACTCCGCCCAGGCACCGGGGAGCTGTTTTTT. Amino acids: CASSFGLRPGTGELFF.

About this clone itself: The same CDR3 can be traced to other DNA sequences in this sample. V usage is TRBV5-1 and J usage is TRBJ2-5; tentative D call: TRBD1 (5 bases). The V gene lost 0 bases and the J gene lost 5 bases, with 5 bases spanning the gap. Germline assignment: CDR1 SGHRS and CDR2 YFSETQ. CDR3 length equals 12 residues. CDR3 loop: CASSLDRETQYF. As DNA, the CDR3 is TGCGCCAGCAGCTTGGACAGGGAGACCCAGTACTTC.

This clone turned up a few times. V usage is TRBV28 and J usage is TRBJ1-1; 7 bases are shared with TRBD1. With 6 bases clipped from V and 1 base from J, the junction kept 8 bases outside the gene matches. This CDR3 comprises 15 residues. CDR1 and CDR2 from the germline V gene are MDHEN and SYDVKM. CDR3 nucleotide sequence: TGTGCCAGCAGAACGAGGGGGCTTTGGAACACTGAAGCTTTCTTT. It yields the protein CASRTRGLWNTEAFF.

This rearrangement joins TRBV7-2 to TRBJ1-2; D might be TRBD1 (5 bases). Trimming removed 2 bases from V and 4 bases from J, with 11 bases in between. The CDR3 spans 14 residues. Germline loops: CDR1 SGHTA, CDR2 FQGNSA. The CDR3 nucleotides read TGTGCCAGCAGCTTAAGTCCAGGGCGCTATGGCTACACCTTC. Its translation is CASSLSPGRYGYTF.

CDR3 region: CASSLGGTPSGNTIYF. CDR3 coding DNA: TGTGCCAGCAGCCTTGGGGGGACTCCTTCTGGAAACACCATATATTTT. This chain links TRBV5-4 with TRBJ1-3, with D possibly TRBD1 on 5 matching bases. V was clipped by 4 bases and J by 1 base, with 15 bases between them. The CDR3 runs to 16 residues. CDR1 and CDR2 (germline): SGHNT, YYREEE (reference sequence).

This chain links TRBV7-9 with TRBJ2-1; TRBD1 aligns across 10 bases. Germline CDR1 SEHNR, CDR2 FQNEAQ (reference sequence). After removal of 3 bases from V and 6 bases from J, the junction contained 5 bases not matched to a gene. The CDR3 has 15 residues. CDR3 loop: CASSFTGTGANEQFF. As DNA, the CDR3 is TGTGCCAGCAGCTTTACCGGGACAGGGGCCAATGAGCAGTTCTTC.

The V call is TRBV4-1, the J call TRBJ2-5, with 14 bases lining up with TRBD2. The CDR3 runs 16 residues. Trimming at V came to 1 base and at J to 5 bases, leaving 3 bases not matched to a gene. CDR1 is MGHRA and CDR2 is YSYEKL in the germline V gene. The CDR3 region has the DNA TGCGCCAGCAGCCAAGTAGGGACTAGCGGGAGCGAGACCCAGTACTTC. Translating it yields CASSQVGTSGSETQYF.

This clone is a singleton in its sample. The V call is TRBV7-3, the J call TRBJ1-1, with TRBD1 matching 10 bases. Germline V gene lookup returns CDR1 SGHTA and CDR2 FQGTGA. The CDR3 covers 15 residues. V trimming: 5 bases; J trimming: 6 bases; junction bases outside the gene matches: 9. The CDR3 reads CASSTRTGGLSEAFF. The CDR3 DNA sequence: TGTGCCAGCAGCACTAGGACAGGGGGACTCTCTGAAGCTTTCTTT. The full variable domain, its missing parts supplied by reference TRBV7-3 and TRBJ1-1, is GAGVSQTPSNKVTEKGKYVELRCDPISGHTALYWYRQSLGQGPEFLIYFQGTGAADDSGLPNDRFFAVRPEGSVSTLKIQRTERGDSAVYLCASSTRTGGLSEAFFGQGTRLTVV.

The chain links TRBV2 to TRBJ1-5, with 8 bases identical to TRBD1. Trimming cost V 5 bases and J 3 bases; bases outside gene matches: 6. There are 15 residues in the CDR3. Germline-derived CDR1 and CDR2 are SNHLY and FYNNEI. The DNA for the CDR3 is TGTGCCAGCAGTCGCTGGACAGGGCCCAATCAGCCCCAGCATTTT. This gives the protein CASSRWTGPNQPQHF.

The J gene is TRBJ1-6, the V gene TRBV27, with D uncertain. Germline V gene data show CDR1 as MNHEY and CDR2 as SMNVEV (reference sequence). The CDR3 contains 13 residues. V dropped 3 bases and J dropped 7 bases, with 7 bases sitting between them. CDR3 sequence reads: CASSFPGNSPLHF. DNA of the CDR3: TGTGCCAGCAGTTTTCCGGGGAATTCACCCCTCCACTTT.

This clone was counted once. The CDR3 loop is CASSARQGWDTQYF. CDR3 sequence (DNA): TGTGCCAGCAGCGCACGACAGGGCTGGGATACGCAGTATTTT. This chain links TRBV9 with TRBJ2-3; 7 nucleotides agree with TRBD1. This CDR3 has 14 residues. Germline CDR1 reads SGDLS; CDR2 reads YYNGEE. J was trimmed by 6 bases and V by 3 bases; bases with no gene match: 7. Using reference TRBV9 and TRBJ2-3 for the parts outside the CDR3, the full variable domain is DSGVTQTPKHLITATGQRVTLRCSPRSGDLSVYWYQQSLDQGLQFLIQYYNGEERAKGNILERFSAQQFPDLHSELNLSSLELGDSALYFCASSARQGWDTQYFGPGTRLTVL.

This clone was seen just once. The chain couples TRBV10-1 to TRBJ1-1, with 10 bases lining up with TRBD1. The junction had 9 bases not matched to a gene; V was cut back by 3 bases and J by 11 bases. CDR1 is WNHNN and CDR2 is SYGVQD in the germline V gene (reference sequence). CDR3 size: 14 residues. CDR3 residues: CASSDWGQGPGAFF. The CDR3 nucleotides read TGCGCCAGCAGTGATTGGGGACAGGGGCCTGGGGCTTTCTTT.

This rearrangement joins TRBV18 to TRBJ2-6; 8 bases align to TRBD2. Germline-derived CDR1 and CDR2 are KGHSH and LQKENI. The J segment lost 2 bases and the V segment lost 6 bases, leaving 12 bases of the junction unmatched. The CDR3 covers 18 residues. CDR3 sequence (DNA): TGTGCCAGCTCCCCCGTAGGCGGGAGGCTGGCTGGGGCCAACGTCCTGACTTTC. It encodes CASSPVGGRLAGANVLTF.